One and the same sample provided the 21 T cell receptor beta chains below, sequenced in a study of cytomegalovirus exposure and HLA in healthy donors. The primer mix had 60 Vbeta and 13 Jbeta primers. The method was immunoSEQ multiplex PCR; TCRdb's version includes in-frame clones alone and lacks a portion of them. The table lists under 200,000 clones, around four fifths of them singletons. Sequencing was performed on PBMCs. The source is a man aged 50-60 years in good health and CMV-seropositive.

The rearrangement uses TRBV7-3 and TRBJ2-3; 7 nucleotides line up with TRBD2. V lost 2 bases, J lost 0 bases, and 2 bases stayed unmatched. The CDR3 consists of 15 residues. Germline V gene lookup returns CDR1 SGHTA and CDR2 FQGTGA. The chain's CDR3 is CASSLGGLSTDTQYF. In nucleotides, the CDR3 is TGTGCCAGCAGCTTAGGGGGACTAAGCACAGATACGCAGTATTTT.

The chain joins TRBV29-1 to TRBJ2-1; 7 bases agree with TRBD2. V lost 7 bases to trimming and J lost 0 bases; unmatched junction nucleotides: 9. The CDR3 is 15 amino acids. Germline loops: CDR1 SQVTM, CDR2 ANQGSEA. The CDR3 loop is CSENSGSGSYNEQFF. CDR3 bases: TGCAGCGAGAATAGCGGGTCAGGCTCCTACAATGAGCAGTTCTTC.

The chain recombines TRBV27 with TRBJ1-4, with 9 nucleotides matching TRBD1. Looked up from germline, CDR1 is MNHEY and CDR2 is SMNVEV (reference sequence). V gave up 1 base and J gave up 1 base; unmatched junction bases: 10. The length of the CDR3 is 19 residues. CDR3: CASSLFWGHRGRTNEKLFF. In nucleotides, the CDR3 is TGTGCCAGCAGTTTATTTTGGGGTCACAGGGGGCGAACTAATGAAAAACTGTTTTTT. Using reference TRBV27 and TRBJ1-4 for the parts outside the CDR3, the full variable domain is EAQVTQNPRYLITVTGKKLTVTCSQNMNHEYMSWYRQDPGLGLRQIYYSMNVEVTDKGDVPEGYKVSRKEKRNFPLILESPSPNQTSLYFCASSLFWGHRGRTNEKLFFGSGTQLSVL.

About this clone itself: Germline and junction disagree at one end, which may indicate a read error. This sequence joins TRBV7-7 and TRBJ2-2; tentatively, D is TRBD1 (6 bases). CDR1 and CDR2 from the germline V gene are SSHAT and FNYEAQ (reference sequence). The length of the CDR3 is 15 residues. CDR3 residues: CASSRGTGQTGELFF. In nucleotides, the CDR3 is TGTGCTAGCAGCCGAGGTACAGGACAGACCGGGGAGCTGTTTTTT. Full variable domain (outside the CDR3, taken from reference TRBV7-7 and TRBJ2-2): GAGVSQSPRYKVTKRGQDVTLRCDPISSHATLYWYQQALGQGPEFLTYFNYEAQPDKSGLPSDRFSAERPEGSISTLTIQRTEQRDSAMYRCASSRGTGQTGELFFGEGSRLTVL.

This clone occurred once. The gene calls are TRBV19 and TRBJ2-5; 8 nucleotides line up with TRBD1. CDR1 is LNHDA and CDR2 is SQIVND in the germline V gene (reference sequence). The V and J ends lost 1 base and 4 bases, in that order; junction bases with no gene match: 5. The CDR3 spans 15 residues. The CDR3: CASSIVDRGRETQYF. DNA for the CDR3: TGTGCCAGTAGTATAGTCGACAGGGGAAGAGAGACCCAGTACTTC.

CDR3 DNA sequence: TGTGCCAGCAGCGTAGAAGTGGGACAATCGAACTATGGCTACACCTTC. This codes for CASSVEVGQSNYGYTF. V is TRBV9 and J is TRBJ1-2; tentatively, D is TRBD1 (6 bases). The CDR3 is 16 residues long. In germline, CDR1 is SGDLS, CDR2 YYNGEE. Between the trimmed V and J ends, which lost 0 bases and 2 bases, there was a span of 14 bases.

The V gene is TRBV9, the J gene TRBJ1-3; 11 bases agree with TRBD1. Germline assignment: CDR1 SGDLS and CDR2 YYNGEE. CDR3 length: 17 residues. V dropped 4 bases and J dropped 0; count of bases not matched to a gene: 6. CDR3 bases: TGTGCCAGCAGCCTCCGAGGGACAGGGGGCTCTGGAAACACCATATATTTT. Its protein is CASSLRGTGGSGNTIYF.

As DNA, the CDR3 is TGTGCCAGTAGTATCTTTACCAAGAGCGGAAACACAGATACGCAGTATTTT. It translates to CASSIFTKSGNTDTQYF. The chain employs TRBV19 and TRBJ2-3; a possible D gene is TRBD2 (5 bases). The CDR3 length is 17 residues. V lost 3 bases and J lost 2, with 18 bases in between. In germline, CDR1 is LNHDA, CDR2 SQIVND (reference sequence).

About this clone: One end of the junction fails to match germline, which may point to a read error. Here the CDR3 DNA reads TGTGCCTGGTCCCCTGGGGCCAGGAGCCCCTCTGGGGCCAACGGCCTGACTTTC. This codes for CAWSPGARSPSGANGLTF. The chain recombines TRBV30 with TRBJ2-6; D perhaps matches TRBD1 (5 bases). The CDR3 is made up of 18 amino acids. The germline V gene encodes CDR1 GTSNPN and CDR2 SVGIG (reference sequence).

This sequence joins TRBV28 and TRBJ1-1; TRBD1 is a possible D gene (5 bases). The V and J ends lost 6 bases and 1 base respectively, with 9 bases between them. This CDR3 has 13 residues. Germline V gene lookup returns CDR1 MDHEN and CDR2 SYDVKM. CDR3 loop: CASRTTANTEAFF. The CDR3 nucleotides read TGTGCCAGCAGGACGACAGCGAACACTGAAGCTTTCTTT.

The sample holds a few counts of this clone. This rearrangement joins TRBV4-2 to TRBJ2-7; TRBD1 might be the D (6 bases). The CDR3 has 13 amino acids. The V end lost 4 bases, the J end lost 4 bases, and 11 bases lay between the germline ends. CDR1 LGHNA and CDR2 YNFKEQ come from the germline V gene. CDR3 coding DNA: TGTGCCAGCAGCCCCGGGACAACTTACGAGCAGTACTTC. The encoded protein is CASSPGTTYEQYF.

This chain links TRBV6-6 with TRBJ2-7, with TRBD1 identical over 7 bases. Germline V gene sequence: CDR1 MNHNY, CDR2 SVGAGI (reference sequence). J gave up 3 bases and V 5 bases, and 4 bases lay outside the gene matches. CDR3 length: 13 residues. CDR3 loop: CASSGTDNYEQYF. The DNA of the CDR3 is TGTGCCAGCAGTGGGACAGACAACTACGAGCAGTACTTC.

As DNA, the CDR3 is TGCGCCAGCAGCGGGGGTGGACAGGGGGCGGCCTATGGCTACACCTTC. This encodes CASSGGGQGAAYGYTF. The chain couples TRBV5-1 to TRBJ1-2, with 11 bases matching TRBD1. V gave up 4 bases and J gave up 4 bases; unmatched junction bases: 9. Germline CDR1 SGHRS, CDR2 YFSETQ. The CDR3 extends over 16 amino acids.

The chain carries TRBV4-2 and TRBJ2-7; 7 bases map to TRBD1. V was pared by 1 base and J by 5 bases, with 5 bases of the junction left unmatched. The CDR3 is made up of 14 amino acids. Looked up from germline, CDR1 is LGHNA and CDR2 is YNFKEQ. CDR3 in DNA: TGTGCCAGCAGCCAAGCCGACAGGGCCAACGAGCAGTACTTC. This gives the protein CASSQADRANEQYF.

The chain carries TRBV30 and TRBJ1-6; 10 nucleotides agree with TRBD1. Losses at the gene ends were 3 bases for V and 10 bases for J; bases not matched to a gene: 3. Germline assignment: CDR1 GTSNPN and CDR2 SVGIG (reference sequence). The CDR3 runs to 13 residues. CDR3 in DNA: TGTGCCTGGAGACGACAGGGGGCATCACCCCTCCACTTT. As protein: CAWRRQGASPLHF. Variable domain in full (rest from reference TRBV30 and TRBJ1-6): SQTIHQWPATLVQPVGSPLSLECTVEGTSNPNLYWYRQAAGRGLQLLFYSVGIGQISSEVPQNLSASRPQDRQFILSSKKLLLSDSGFYLCAWRRQGASPLHFGNGTRLTVT.

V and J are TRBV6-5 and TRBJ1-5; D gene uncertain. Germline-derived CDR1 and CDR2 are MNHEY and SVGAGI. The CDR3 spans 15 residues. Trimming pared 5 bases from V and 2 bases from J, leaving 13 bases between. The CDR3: CASSLVGLGNQPQHF. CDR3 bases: TGTGCCAGCAGTCTTGTTGGGCTGGGCAATCAGCCCCAGCATTTT.

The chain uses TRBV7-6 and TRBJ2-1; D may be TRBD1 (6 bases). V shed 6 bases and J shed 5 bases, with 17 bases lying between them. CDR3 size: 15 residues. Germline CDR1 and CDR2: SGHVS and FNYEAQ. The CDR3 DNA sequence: TGTGCCAGCAGTTCATCGGGGAACAGGGACAATGAGCAGTTCTTC. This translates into CASSSSGNRDNEQFF.

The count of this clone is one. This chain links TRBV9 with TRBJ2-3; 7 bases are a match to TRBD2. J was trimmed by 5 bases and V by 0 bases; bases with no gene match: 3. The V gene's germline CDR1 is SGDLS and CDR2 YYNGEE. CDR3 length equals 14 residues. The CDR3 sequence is CASSVAGGIDTQYF. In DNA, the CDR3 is TGTGCCAGCAGCGTAGCGGGGGGAATAGATACGCAGTATTTT. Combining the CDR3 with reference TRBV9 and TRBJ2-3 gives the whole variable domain DSGVTQTPKHLITATGQRVTLRCSPRSGDLSVYWYQQSLDQGLQFLIQYYNGEERAKGNILERFSAQQFPDLHSELNLSSLELGDSALYFCASSVAGGIDTQYFGPGTRLTVL.

CDR3 in amino acids: CASKETGSFTEAFF. CDR3 nucleotides: TGTGCCAGCAAAGAGACAGGGTCTTTCACTGAAGCTTTCTTT. V gene TRBV27 combines with J gene TRBJ1-1, with 7 positions matching TRBD1. The CDR3 has 14 amino acids. Trimming took 7 bases from V and 4 from J; bases not matched to a gene: 9. Germline assignment: CDR1 MNHEY and CDR2 SMNVEV (reference sequence).

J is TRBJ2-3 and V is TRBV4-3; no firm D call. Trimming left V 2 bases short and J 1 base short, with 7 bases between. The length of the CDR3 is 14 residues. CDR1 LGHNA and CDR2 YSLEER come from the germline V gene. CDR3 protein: CASSQRYGTDTQYF. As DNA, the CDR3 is TGCGCCAGCAGCCAACGGTACGGCACAGATACGCAGTATTTT.

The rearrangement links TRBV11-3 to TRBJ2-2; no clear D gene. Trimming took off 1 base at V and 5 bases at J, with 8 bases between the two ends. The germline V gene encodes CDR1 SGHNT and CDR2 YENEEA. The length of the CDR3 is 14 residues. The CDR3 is CASSLGLGTGELFF. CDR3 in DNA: TGTGCCAGCAGCTTAGGACTCGGAACCGGGGAGCTGTTTTTT.